The text below deals with one T cell receptor (beta chain). Its target is unknown. This entry is derived from a study of cytomegalovirus exposure and HLA in healthy donors. Study-level findings and limits: Most TCRs appeared rarely, but some public TCRs recurred in many donors. Earlier results showed most TCR beta V segments being productive about 90% or about 30% of the time. Later analysis suggested most CMV-associated TCR beta chains were HLA-restricted.

The CDR3 extends over 15 amino acids. With 4 bases clipped from V and 6 bases from J, the junction kept 7 bases outside the gene matches. The V gene's germline CDR1 is SGHDT and CDR2 YYEEEE. This PCR relied on a set of 60 Vbeta primers and 13 Jbeta primers. Data came from immunoSEQ multiplex PCR; TCRdb stores just in-frame clones and leaves some out. The data contain about 130,000 clones, about 80% of them singletons. The sequenced sample consisted of PBMCs. The chain recombines TRBV5-6 with TRBJ1-4, with 9 bases that match TRBD1. This receptor was obtained from a man aged 25-40 years in good health. The CDR3 nucleotides read TGTGCCAGCAGCGACACGGGACAGGGTTATGAAAAACTGTTTTTT. Translation: CASSDTGQGYEKLFF.